Below are 27 T cell receptor beta chains sequenced from a single sample in a study of vaccination and CD4 T cells after COVID-19 (dated by TCRdb to 2022 to 2024). Their antigens remain unidentified. According to the study, the label for this sample's time point signals: late sampling 161 to 241 days after vaccination in three convalescent patients. The intended sense of this specimen's treatment or condition label: approximately 10-day PBMC culture with coronavirus spike peptide pools or control peptides (ViraFEST assay). The library was generated by PCR. The sample was run on an Illumina iSeq 100. DNA from cultured CD4+ T cells underwent TCR sequencing with the Oncomine TCR Beta short-read assay at the Johns Hopkins FTIC core. The public reads were quality trimmed at Q25 with fastp and then assembled into clones with MiXCR by TCRdb, keeping productive beta chains. Rows merge per CDR3 protein into single entries with the most common DNA and genes. The sample table contains nearly 25,000 distinct CDR3 sequences; only one count was recorded for more than 30% of them. The ten largest make up 2.5% to 3.5% of the sample.

This material consisted of CD4+ T cells from blood, cultured in vitro, taken about 7 months after SARS-CoV-2 vaccination. These receptor sequences come from a human donor who had recovered from COVID-19.

This clonotype has only a few counts. The chain is built from TRBV28 and TRBJ1-2; D ambiguous. This CDR3 spans 13 amino acids. Trimming removed 1 base at V and 5 bases at J, with 8 bases between. Germline V gene data show CDR1 as MDHEN and CDR2 as SYDVKM. The CDR3 here is CASSLSATYGYTF. CDR3 nucleotide sequence: TGTGCCAGCAGTTTATCTGCGACTTATGGCTACACCTTC.

The V call is TRBV7-3, the J call TRBJ2-7; 14 nucleotides line up with TRBD2. The junction had 7 bases not matched to a gene; V was cut back by 4 bases and J by 2 bases. The V gene's germline CDR1 is SGHTA and CDR2 FQGTGA. This CDR3 is 17 amino acids long. For the CDR3, the DNA is TGTGCCAGCAGCTGGGACCCGACTAGCGGGAGGGCCTACGAGCAGTACTTC. This codes for CASSWDPTSGRAYEQYF.

The V gene is TRBV4-1, the J gene TRBJ1-5, with TRBD1 as a possible D gene (5 bases). CDR1 and CDR2 (germline): MGHRA, YSYEKL. This CDR3 has 16 residues. V was shortened by 0 bases and J by 8 bases, with 17 bases between the two germline ends. The CDR3 protein is CASSQDKDRGGEPQHF. The CDR3 DNA sequence: TGCGCCAGCAGCCAAGATAAAGATCGGGGAGGGGAGCCCCAGCATTTT.

The V call is TRBV28, the J call TRBJ2-7; the match to TRBD2 covers 9 bases. Losses at the gene ends were 5 bases for V and 3 bases for J; bases not matched to a gene: 8. This CDR3 is 15 amino acids long. Germline CDR1 reads MDHEN; CDR2 reads SYDVKM. CDR3 sequence (DNA): TGTGCCAGCAGTCCGCTGACTAGCGGCAACTACGAGCAGTACTTC. This codes for CASSPLTSGNYEQYF.

This rearrangement joins TRBV19 to TRBJ2-5; 11 nucleotides line up with TRBD2. The CDR3 extends over 13 amino acids. CDR1 is LNHDA and CDR2 is SQIVND in the germline V gene (reference sequence). J was trimmed by 5 bases and V by 7 bases; bases with no gene match: 3. The DNA of the CDR3 is TGTGCCAGTACCCCTAGCGGGAGGGAGACCCAGTACTTC. Protein sequence: CASTPSGRETQYF.

The table lists this clonotype with a few counts. CDR3 in DNA: TGTGCCAGCAGCCAGGGAGTCAGAGCCGAGCAGTACTTC. It yields the protein CASSQGVRAEQYF. The V gene is TRBV7-3, the J gene TRBJ2-7; tentatively, D is TRBD1 or TRBD2 (5 bases each). CDR1 SGHTA and CDR2 FQGTGA come from the germline V gene. The CDR3 has 13 amino acids. The ends were cut back, 5 bases at V and 6 bases at J, with 14 bases in the middle.

About this clonotype itself: One end of the junction does not line up with germline, which may come from a read error. The chain uses TRBV7-9 and TRBJ2-7; unclear D gene. Germline V gene data show CDR1 as SEHNR and CDR2 as FQNEAQ (reference sequence). The length of the CDR3 is 13 residues. The CDR3 here is CAGSSTGPYEQYF. Written as DNA, the CDR3 is TGTGCCGGCAGCTCGACTGGCCCCTACGAGCAGTACTTC.

The rearrangement uses TRBV5-8 and TRBJ2-1, with 14 bases that match TRBD2. Trimming at V came to 8 bases and at J to 5 bases, leaving 12 bases not matched to a gene. In germline, CDR1 is SGHTS, CDR2 YDEGEE. The CDR3 extends over 17 amino acids. DNA of the CDR3: TGTGCCAGTCCGACAGCATGGGGACTAGCGGGAGACAATGAGCAGTTCTTC. It yields the protein CASPTAWGLAGDNEQFF.

The sample holds a few counts of this clonotype. The chain carries TRBV19 and TRBJ1-5, with 9 nucleotides matching TRBD1. Germline-derived CDR1 and CDR2 are LNHDA and SQIVND (reference sequence). The CDR3 totals 13 residues. Unmatched junction bases numbered 4, after V lost 8 bases and J lost 5 bases. The CDR3 nucleotides are TGTGCCAGTGGGGACAGGGTATATCAGCCCCAGCATTTT. It specifies CASGDRVYQPQHF.

The sample holds a few counts of this clonotype. The J gene is TRBJ2-7, the V gene TRBV29-1; D not certain. This CDR3 region has 13 residues. The germline CDR1 and CDR2 sequences are SQVTM and ANQGSEA. Trimming stripped 5 bases from V and 2 bases from J, with 13 bases between. CDR3 bases: TGCAGCGTTAAGGTCGCCCTGCCCTACGAGCAGTACTTC. Amino acids: CSVKVALPYEQYF.

In nucleotides, the CDR3 is TGTGCCAGCAGTTTAGTGACAGGGGGTATGGAGACCCAGTACTTC. It encodes CASSLVTGGMETQYF. The V gene is TRBV28, the J gene TRBJ2-5, with TRBD1 matching 9 bases. The CDR3 contains 15 residues. The germline V gene has CDR1 MDHEN and CDR2 SYDVKM. V was pared by 2 bases and J by 5 bases, with 6 bases of the junction left unmatched. Together with reference TRBV28 and TRBJ2-5, the CDR3 gives the full variable domain: DVKVTQSSRYLVKRTGEKVFLECVQDMDHENMFWYRQDPGLGLRLIYFSYDVKMKEKGDIPEGYSVSREKKERFSLILESASTNQTSMYLCASSLVTGGMETQYFGPGTRLLVL.

This clonotype was seen only once. The chain combines TRBV18 with TRBJ2-5; TRBD2 matches 8 bases. CDR1 is KGHSH and CDR2 is LQKENI in the germline V gene. The V segment lost 8 bases and the J segment 5 bases; nucleotides outside the gene matches: 10. The CDR3 has 14 residues. The CDR3, as DNA: TGTGCCAGCCATTTAAGCGGGAGTATGGAGACCCAGTACTTC. It specifies CASHLSGSMETQYF.

The sample holds a few counts of this clonotype. The CDR3 DNA is TGCAGTGCTAGAGACCGACAGGGGACGACCTACGAGCAGTACTTC. Protein: CSARDRQGTTYEQYF. The chain carries TRBV20-1 and TRBJ2-7; 8 bases are a match to TRBD1. V shed 0 bases and J 2 bases; nucleotides not matched to a gene: 6. There are 15 residues in the CDR3. Germline lookup yields CDR1 DFQATT and CDR2 SNEGSKA (reference sequence).

This rearrangement joins TRBV28 to TRBJ2-1; D gene uncertain. This CDR3 has 16 residues. Germline V gene sequence: CDR1 MDHEN, CDR2 SYDVKM. V lost 6 bases and J lost 4, with 19 bases in between. The CDR3 region is CASRSSYATKYNEQFF. The CDR3 nucleotides read TGTGCCAGCAGATCGTCGTACGCTACCAAATACAATGAGCAGTTCTTC.

V gene TRBV20-1 combines with J gene TRBJ2-1; 14 bases are a match to TRBD2. Germline V CDR1 and CDR2: DFQATT, SNEGSKA (reference sequence). J lost 10 bases, V lost 4 bases, and 12 bases had no gene match. The CDR3 spans 16 residues. The chain's CDR3 is CSAIPPGLAGAGEQFF. CDR3 nucleotide sequence: TGCAGTGCTATTCCTCCGGGACTAGCGGGAGCGGGAGAGCAGTTCTTC.

This clonotype showed up just a few times. The V call is TRBV28, the J call TRBJ1-2, with 7 bases aligning to TRBD1. Germline V CDR1 and CDR2: MDHEN, SYDVKM. V trimming: 5 bases; J trimming: 2 bases; junction bases outside the gene matches: 8. CDR3 size: 15 residues. The CDR3 region is CASSQPGQQNYGYTF. The CDR3 nucleotides are TGTGCCAGCAGTCAACCGGGACAGCAGAACTATGGCTACACCTTC.

The table lists this clonotype with a few counts. The rearrangement uses TRBV7-2 and TRBJ1-5; D ambiguous. There are 14 residues in the CDR3. From germline, CDR1 is SGHTA and CDR2 FQGNSA. V gave up 5 bases and J gave up 5 bases, with 13 bases separating them. As DNA, the CDR3 is TGTGCCAGCAGCCAACCGGCAGGCTATCAGCCCCAGCATTTT. The encoded protein is CASSQPAGYQPQHF.

The V call is TRBV27, the J call TRBJ1-1; TRBD1 agrees at 7 bases. Germline V lookup: CDR1 MNHEY, CDR2 SMNVEV (reference sequence). The CDR3 consists of 13 residues. V lost 3 bases, J lost 11 bases, and 9 bases stayed unmatched. CDR3: CASSLLRQGDAFF. CDR3 nucleotide sequence: TGTGCCAGCAGTTTGCTACGACAGGGCGATGCTTTCTTT.

This clonotype was detected only a few times. The genes are TRBV6-4 and TRBJ1-5; D might be TRBD1 (6 bases). Germline assignment: CDR1 MRHNA and CDR2 SNTAGT. Trimming removed 3 bases from V and 7 bases from J, with 16 bases in between. The CDR3 spans 15 residues. CDR3 DNA sequence: TGTGCCAGCAGTGAGACTGGGGGCGCCGGGCAGCCCCAGCATTTT. This sequence encodes CASSETGGAGQPQHF.

This clonotype was seen at least ten times. This chain joins TRBV27 and TRBJ1-6, with unresolved D. The V end was cut by 6 bases, the J end by 5 bases, with 8 bases between. CDR3 length: 13 amino acids. The germline V gene encodes CDR1 MNHEY and CDR2 SMNVEV (reference sequence). CDR3 sequence: CASRTGDNSPLHF. As DNA, the CDR3 is TGTGCCAGCAGAACGGGAGATAATTCACCCCTCCACTTT.

Within the sample, this clonotype is medium-sized. The V call is TRBV7-3, the J call TRBJ1-5, with TRBD1 as a possible D gene (6 bases). With 0 bases removed from V and 7 bases from J, the gap between germline ends came to 7 bases. The germline gives CDR1 SGHTA, CDR2 FQGTGA. The length of the CDR3 is 13 residues. The chain's CDR3 is CASSLTGGQPQHF. CDR3 coding DNA: TGTGCCAGCAGCTTAACAGGGGGGCAGCCCCAGCATTTT. Full variable domain (remainder filled in from reference TRBV7-3 and TRBJ1-5): GAGVSQTPSNKVTEKGKYVELRCDPISGHTALYWYRQSLGQGPEFLIYFQGTGAADDSGLPNDRFFAVRPEGSVSTLKIQRTERGDSAVYLCASSLTGGQPQHFGDGTRLSIL.

The J gene is TRBJ2-1, the V gene TRBV10-2, with D perhaps matching TRBD1 (6 bases). The germline CDR1 and CDR2 sequences are WSHSY and SAAADI. The CDR3 is 14 residues long. V dropped 10 bases and J dropped 5 bases, with 18 bases sitting between them. This CDR3 is CATSIPTGNNEQFF. As DNA, the CDR3 is TGCGCCACCTCCATACCCACAGGGAACAATGAGCAGTTCTTC.

The V and J genes are TRBV10-2 and TRBJ1-2, with D hard to call. Trimming pared 0 bases from V and 8 bases from J, leaving 10 bases between. The germline V gene encodes CDR1 WSHSY and CDR2 SAAADI. The length of the CDR3 is 13 residues. CDR3 coding DNA: TGCGCCAGCAGTGAGTCCCAGTCTCAAGGCTACACCTTC. It encodes CASSESQSQGYTF.

This sequence joins TRBV20-1 and TRBJ2-3; no reliable D call. The length of the CDR3 is 12 residues. V lost 3 bases to trimming and J lost 4 bases, with 8 bases between them. Germline V gene data show CDR1 as DFQATT and CDR2 as SNEGSKA (reference sequence). CDR3 sequence reads: CSARHPSDTQYF. The CDR3 nucleotides read TGCAGTGCTAGGCATCCGTCAGATACGCAGTATTTT.

The chain combines TRBV28 with TRBJ1-1; D is unresolved. The CDR3 runs to 14 residues. The V end was cut by 2 bases, the J end by 1 base, with 8 bases between. Germline CDR1 is MDHEN and CDR2 is SYDVKM. CDR3 in DNA: TGTGCCAGCAGTTTAGTGCAGGCGAACACTGAAGCTTTCTTT. Encoded protein: CASSLVQANTEAFF.

This clonotype was seen a single time. The rearrangement links TRBV18 to TRBJ2-7; 7 bases map to TRBD2. Trimming at V came to 1 base and at J to 3 bases, leaving 3 bases not matched to a gene. Germline CDR1 is KGHSH and CDR2 is LQKENI. The length of the CDR3 is 14 residues. The CDR3 DNA is TGTGCCAGCTCACCACGTGGACTAGTCTACGAGCAGTACTTC. It translates to CASSPRGLVYEQYF. Filled out from reference TRBV18 and TRBJ2-7, the complete variable domain reads NAGVMQNPRHLVRRRGQEARLRCSPMKGHSHVYWYRQLPEEGLKFMVYLQKENIIDESGMPKERFSAEFPKEGPSILRIQQVVRGDSAAYFCASSPRGLVYEQYFGPGTRLTVT.

Only a few counts were recorded for this clonotype. The CDR3 loop is CSAREPSGSGGKAGANVLTF. CDR3 nucleotide sequence: TGCAGTGCTAGAGAGCCATCCGGCTCAGGGGGAAAAGCTGGGGCCAACGTCCTGACTTTC. The rearrangement joins TRBV20-1 to TRBJ2-6, with 7 bases lining up with TRBD1. The ends lost 0 bases at V and 2 bases at J; junction bases unmatched: 16. CDR1 and CDR2 from the germline V gene are DFQATT and SNEGSKA (reference sequence). The CDR3 contains 20 residues.